The sequence of this T cell receptor beta chain was determined in a study of regulatory T cells in long-lasting Graves disease. Time point given: newly diagnosed GD, antithyroid drugs for less than 3 months. Following extraction of RNA from PBMCs, that RNA was used to make the TCR library. This clonotype was seen more than once but under ten times. Arm-PCR of CDR3 regions and iRepertoire HTBI primers were the basis on which TCR beta libraries were built. TCRdb re-called the multiplex PCR reads through MiXCR, storing one row per CDR3 protein. The sample records some 370,000 distinct CDR3 sequences, about 12% being singletons. CDR1 and CDR2 (germline): ENHRY, SYGVKD. V was shortened by 0 bases and J by 0 bases, with 13 bases between the two germline ends. The CDR3 is 17 residues long. This sample was also put to use in a study of T cells in Graves' hyperthyroidism and ophthalmopathy. That study reports: No progression to ophthalmopathy during 18 months of follow-up defined stable disease.

The sequence was collected from a woman aged 18-30 years with Graves disease. The chain joins TRBV10-3 to TRBJ2-3; no firm D call. Sequencing used peripheral blood mononuclear cells (PBMCs), obtained at new diagnosis, from a patient treated with antithyroid drugs. The CDR3 DNA follows: TGTGCCATCAGTGAGTCTAGCACAGACCTGAGCACAGATACGCAGTATTTT. Encoded protein: CAISESSTDLSTDTQYF.